These T cell receptor beta chains were read from a single sample in a study of response to subunit inactivated influenza vaccine. Via MiXCR, TCRdb re-called the RT-PCR reads, giving one row per CDR3 protein. The data hold more than 500,000 distinct CDR3 sequences, with 11% observed a single time. This sample also belongs to another study, concerning T cells expressing NK-cell markers.

This material consisted of PBMCs from blood, taken on the day of vaccination. The source of these receptors is a man in his forties or fifties who received an inactivated influenza vaccine. The CDR3 runs from the conserved cysteine through the conserved F or W. The order of the fields is clone size, V gene, J gene, D gene, CDR3 protein, CDR3 DNA. A D gene is named only where the DNA matches it firmly. For some rows the clone size is stated as once, few or many, or as a class when expanded; others skip it.

NA	TRBV6-2/TRBV6-3	TRBJ2-1	TRBD2	CASRFSGGEQFF	TGTGCCAGCAGGTTCAGCGGGGGTGAGCAGTTCTTC
many	TRBV29-1	TRBJ2-2	TRBD2	CSVRGGLNTGELFF	TGCAGCGTCCGCGGGGGACTGAACACCGGGGAGCTGTTTTTT
few	TRBV7-9	TRBJ2-7	NA	CASSFLGPQEQYF	TGTGCCAGCAGCTTTCTGGGACCGCAGGAGCAGTACTTC
few	TRBV3-1	TRBJ2-7	TRBD1	CASSQGQGNYEQYF	TGTGCCAGCAGCCAAGGACAGGGTAACTACGAGCAGTACTTC
few	TRBV3-1	TRBJ1-1	NA	CASSQDLRQQLNTEAFF	TGTGCCAGCAGCCAAGATTTACGGCAGCAACTGAACACTGAAGCTTTCTTT
few	TRBV5-5	TRBJ2-7	NA	CASSWVPQDYEQYF	TGTGCCAGCAGTTGGGTCCCCCAAGACTACGAGCAGTACTTC
NA	TRBV28	TRBJ1-1	NA	CASPKGTEAFF	TGTGCCTCTCCCAAGGGGACTGAAGCTTTCTTT
few	TRBV29-1	TRBJ2-5	TRBD1	CSVAGQGTFGETQYF	TGCAGCGTTGCCGGACAGGGGACCTTCGGGGAGACCCAGTACTTC
many	TRBV6-2/TRBV6-3	TRBJ2-1	TRBD2	CASSPRWTSARVYHEQFF	TGTGCCAGCAGTCCAAGATGGACTAGCGCGAGGGTTTATCATGAGCAGTTCTTC
many	TRBV4-3	TRBJ1-4	TRBD1	CASSQDWTGQFHEKLFF	TGCGCCAGCAGCCAAGATTGGACAGGGCAATTTCATGAAAAACTGTTTTTT
NA	TRBV5-1	TRBJ2-7	NA	CASSLAHISYEQYF	TGCGCCAGCAGCTTGGCCCATATCTCCTACGAGCAGTACTTC
few	TRBV6-2/TRBV6-3	TRBJ2-1	TRBD1	CASTPRGNEQFF	TGTGCCAGCACTCCCAGGGGGAATGAGCAGTTCTTC
NA	TRBV20-1	TRBJ2-1	TRBD2	CSARVLGLGSGSGNEQFF	TGCAGTGCTAGAGTCTTGGGTTTGGGTAGCGGGAGCGGGAATGAGCAGTTCTTC
few	TRBV5-1	TRBJ2-1	NA	CASSLAGRWYNEQFF	TGCGCCAGCAGCTTGGCCGGGAGATGGTACAATGAGCAGTTCTTC
few	TRBV7-2	TRBJ2-7	NA	CASRGAAYYEQYF	TGTGCCAGCAGAGGGGCGGCCTACTACGAGCAGTACTTC
NA	TRBV30	TRBJ1-5	NA	CAWSRAGNQPQHF	TGTGCCTGGAGTCGGGCCGGCAATCAGCCCCAGCATTTT
NA	TRBV7-8	TRBJ1-5	NA	CASSSGRKTALNQPQHF	TGTGCCAGCAGCTCCGGACGGAAGACCGCCCTAAATCAGCCCCAGCATTTT
NA	TRBV14	TRBJ2-7	NA	CASSQGGWWGYEQYF	TGTGCCAGCAGCCAAGGGGGTTGGTGGGGCTACGAGCAGTACTTC
few	TRBV6-1	TRBJ2-5	TRBD2	CASSELATSGRKTQYF	TGTGCCAGCAGTGAACTTGCGACTAGCGGGAGAAAGACCCAGTACTTC
few	TRBV7-9	TRBJ1-5	TRBD1	CASSRQGSNQPQHF	TGTGCCAGCAGTCGACAGGGGAGCAATCAGCCCCAGCATTTT
NA	TRBV5-6	TRBJ2-1	TRBD2	CASHKGTRNYNEQFF	TGTGCCAGCCATAAAGGGACTAGGAACTACAATGAGCAGTTCTTC
NA	TRBV20-1	TRBJ2-1	TRBD1	CSARVAGGWREQFF	TGCAGTGCTAGAGTGGCAGGGGGCTGGCGTGAGCAGTTCTTC
few	TRBV15	TRBJ2-1	TRBD2	CATSRSTLAAIHNEQFF	TGTGCCACCAGCAGATCTACCCTAGCGGCTATCCACAATGAGCAGTTCTTC
NA	TRBV29-1	TRBJ2-7	NA	CSVGDYHNSYEQYF	TGCAGCGTTGGAGACTATCACAATTCCTACGAGCAGTACTTC
NA	TRBV29-1	TRBJ2-7	TRBD1	CSVAQGQGYEQYF	TGCAGCGTTGCCCAAGGACAGGGCTACGAGCAGTACTTC
few	TRBV4-3	TRBJ2-2	NA	CASSQDSIRKKAGELFF	TGCGCCAGCAGCCAAGATTCGATACGTAAGAAAGCCGGGGAGCTGTTTTTT
NA	TRBV28	TRBJ2-5	NA	CASGPPAGLKKETQYF	TGTGCCAGCGGGCCCCCCGCGGGACTTAAAAAAGAGACCCAGTACTTC
few	TRBV5-5	TRBJ2-2	TRBD2	CASSLLAGENTGELFF	TGTGCCAGCAGCTTACTAGCGGGAGAGAACACCGGGGAGCTGTTTTTT
few	TRBV7-8	TRBJ2-6	TRBD1	CASSLAGGAGANVLTF	TGTGCCAGCAGCTTAGCAGGGGGCGCTGGGGCCAACGTCCTGACTTTC
NA	TRBV6-6	TRBJ2-7	NA	CAIGGPYEQYF	TGTGCCATCGGGGGGCCCTACGAGCAGTACTTC
few	TRBV15	TRBJ2-1	NA	CATSRLSRPSSYNEQFF	TGTGCCACCAGCAGGCTGTCCCGCCCAAGCTCCTACAATGAGCAGTTCTTC
NA	TRBV5-1	TRBJ2-1	NA	CASSVFTGLQFF	TGCGCCAGCAGCGTTTTTACAGGGTTGCAGTTCTTC
few	TRBV5-8	TRBJ1-1	NA	CASSPGVLNTEAFF	TGTGCCAGCAGCCCAGGAGTCTTGAACACTGAAGCTTTCTTT
NA	TRBV7-9	TRBJ2-7	NA	CASTDRVEAYEQYF	TGTGCCAGCACCGACCGGGTCGAGGCCTACGAGCAGTACTTC
few	TRBV7-2	TRBJ1-4	NA	CASSLVGGGNEKLFF	TGTGCCAGCAGCTTAGTTGGAGGGGGGAACGAAAAACTGTTTTTT
many	TRBV10-2	TRBJ2-7	TRBD2	CASRSSGVSYEQYF	TGCGCCAGCCGGTCTAGCGGCGTCTCCTACGAGCAGTACTTC
few	TRBV6-2/TRBV6-3	TRBJ1-5	TRBD1	CASSYTGQQPQHF	TGTGCCAGCAGTTACACGGGACAGCAGCCCCAGCATTTT
few	TRBV20-1	TRBJ2-1	NA	CSEGAGREQFF	TGCAGTGAGGGGGCGGGACGTGAGCAGTTCTTC
few	TRBV7-9	TRBJ2-3	TRBD1	CASSWKGQGTDTQYF	TGTGCCAGCAGCTGGAAGGGACAGGGCACAGATACGCAGTATTTT
few	TRBV6-6	TRBJ1-2	NA	CASSQQEDYGYTF	TGTGCCAGCAGCCAACAGGAAGACTATGGCTACACCTTC
NA	TRBV2	TRBJ2-7	TRBD1	CASSGETGNYEQYF	TGTGCCAGCAGTGGTGAGACAGGGAACTACGAGCAGTACTTC
NA	TRBV5-1	TRBJ2-7	TRBD2	CASSWGAGMSSYEQYF	TGCGCCAGCAGCTGGGGAGCGGGGATGAGCTCCTACGAGCAGTACTTC
NA	TRBV5-1	TRBJ2-2	NA	CASSQNRELFF	TGCGCCAGCAGCCAAAACCGGGAGCTGTTTTTT
few	TRBV7-2	TRBJ2-7	NA	CASSSDGVTYEQYF	TGTGCCAGCAGCTCCGACGGGGTCACCTACGAGCAGTACTTC
many	TRBV7-2	TRBJ1-6	NA	CASSLSQNSPLHF	TGTGCCAGCAGCTTGTCCCAGAATTCACCCCTCCACTTT
few	TRBV9	TRBJ2-2	NA	CASSGTTGGGELFF	TGTGCCAGCAGCGGGACAACCGGGGGCGGGGAGCTGTTTTTT
few	TRBV20-1	TRBJ2-7	TRBD2	CSASVASGRNPYEQYF	TGCAGTGCTAGTGTGGCTAGCGGGAGGAACCCCTACGAGCAGTACTTC
NA	TRBV10-3	TRBJ2-3	NA	CAISEGRGTQYF	TGTGCCATCAGTGAGGGGCGGGGTACGCAGTATTTT
few	TRBV28	TRBJ2-7	NA	CASSSPFGTSYEQYF	TGTGCCAGCAGCTCCCCCTTCGGGACAAGCTACGAGCAGTACTTC
NA	TRBV6-1	TRBJ1-2	NA	CASREAAGIYTF	TGTGCCAGCCGAGAGGCGGCGGGGATCTACACCTTC
NA	TRBV5-1	TRBJ2-1	NA	CASSWMNEQFF	TGCGCCAGCAGCTGGATGAATGAGCAGTTCTTC
few	TRBV5-6	TRBJ2-5	NA	CASSLWGLETQYF	TGTGCCAGCAGCTTATGGGGGCTGGAGACCCAGTACTTC
few	TRBV5-8	TRBJ2-3	TRBD2	CASSLEGRELSDTQYF	TGTGCCAGCAGCTTGGAGGGGCGGGAGTTATCAGATACGCAGTATTTT
few	TRBV10-3	TRBJ1-4	NA	CAISEAGTATNEKLFF	TGTGCCATCAGTGAAGCGGGAACGGCAACTAATGAAAAACTGTTTTTT
NA	TRBV27	TRBJ2-7	TRBD1	CASSLSTGTGVYEQYF	TGTGCCAGCAGTTTATCGACAGGGACAGGGGTCTACGAGCAGTACTTC
NA	TRBV6-5	TRBJ2-3	NA	CASSYSSIGQGTDTQYF	TGTGCCAGCAGTTACTCGAGTATCGGGCAGGGCACAGATACGCAGTATTTT
many	TRBV18	TRBJ2-5	NA	CASSRDYQETQYF	TGTGCCAGCTCACGGGACTACCAAGAGACCCAGTACTTC
NA	TRBV7-2	TRBJ2-2	NA	CASSASIGELFF	TGTGCCAGCAGCGCCTCAATCGGGGAGCTGTTTTTT
few	TRBV18	TRBJ1-5	NA	CASSPGAANSNQPQHF	TGTGCCAGCTCACCGGGGGCAGCAAATAGCAATCAGCCCCAGCATTTT